The T cell receptor beta chain under discussion was sequenced for a study of cytomegalovirus exposure and HLA in healthy donors. Study-wide background: Early release data held about 92 million unique TCRs from HLA-typed donors. General study points: In a later analysis, around 18,000 TCR beta sequences were associated with HLA alleles at 0.05 false discovery rate. The later analysis indicated that the majority of CMV-associated TCR beta chains appeared HLA-restricted. Productive status was seen about 87% or about 30% of the time for most TCR beta V segments in an earlier analysis.

Concerning this clone itself: The antigen remains undetermined.

The length of the CDR3 is 16 residues. Germline V gene data show CDR1 as SGHDN and CDR2 as FVKESK. V lost 3 bases, J lost 6 bases, and 11 bases stayed unmatched. In the PCR, 60 Vbeta and 13 Jbeta primers were used. Assay used: immunoSEQ multiplex PCR; TCRdb lists only in-frame clones, some missing. The data contain 45,000 or so clones, around 70% of them singletons. V gene TRBV14 combines with J gene TRBJ2-1; TRBD2 agrees at 7 bases. Sequencing was performed on PBMCs. The sequence was obtained from a woman in her 30s in good health and CMV-seronegative. The CDR3 here is CASSQGSGLPINEQFF. CDR3 sequence (DNA): TGTGCCAGCAGCCAGGGGTCGGGACTACCTATCAATGAGCAGTTCTTC.